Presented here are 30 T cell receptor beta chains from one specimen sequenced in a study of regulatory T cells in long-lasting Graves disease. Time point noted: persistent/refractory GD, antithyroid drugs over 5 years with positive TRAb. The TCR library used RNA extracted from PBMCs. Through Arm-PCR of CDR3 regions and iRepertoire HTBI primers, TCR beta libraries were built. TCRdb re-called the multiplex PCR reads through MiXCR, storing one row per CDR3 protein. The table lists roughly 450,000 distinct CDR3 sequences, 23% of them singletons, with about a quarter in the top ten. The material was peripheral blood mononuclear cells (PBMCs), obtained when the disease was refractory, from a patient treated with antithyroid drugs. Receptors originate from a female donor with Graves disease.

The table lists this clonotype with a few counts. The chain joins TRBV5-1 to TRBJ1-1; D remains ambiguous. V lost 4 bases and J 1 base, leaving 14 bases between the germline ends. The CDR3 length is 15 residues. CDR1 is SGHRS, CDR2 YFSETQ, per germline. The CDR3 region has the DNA TGCGCCAGCAGCCCCTATCCGGGGAGGAACACTGAAGCTTTCTTT. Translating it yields CASSPYPGRNTEAFF.

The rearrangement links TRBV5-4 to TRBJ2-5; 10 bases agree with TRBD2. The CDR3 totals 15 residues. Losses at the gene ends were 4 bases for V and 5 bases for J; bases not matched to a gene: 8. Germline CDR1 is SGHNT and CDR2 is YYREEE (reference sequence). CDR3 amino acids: CASSAKREGGETQYF. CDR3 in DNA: TGTGCCAGCAGCGCTAAGCGGGAGGGGGGGGAGACCCAGTACTTC.

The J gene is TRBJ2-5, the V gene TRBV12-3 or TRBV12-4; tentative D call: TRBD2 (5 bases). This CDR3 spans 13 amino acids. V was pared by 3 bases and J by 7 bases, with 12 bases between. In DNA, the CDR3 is TGTGCCAGCAGTTTCGAGGAGGTGGGGACCCAGTACTTC. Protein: CASSFEEVGTQYF.

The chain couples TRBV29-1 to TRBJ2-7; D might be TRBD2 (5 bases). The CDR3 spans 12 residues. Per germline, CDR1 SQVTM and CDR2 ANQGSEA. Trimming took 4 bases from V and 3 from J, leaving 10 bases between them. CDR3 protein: CSVGASNYEQYF. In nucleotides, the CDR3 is TGCAGCGTTGGGGCTAGCAACTACGAGCAGTACTTC.

CDR3 in DNA: TGTGCCATCAGGCATTTGGAGGGTACGAACACTGAAGCTTTCTTT. Residues: CAIRHLEGTNTEAFF. The chain employs TRBV10-3 and TRBJ1-1; no reliable D call. Per the germline V gene, CDR1 is ENHRY and CDR2 is SYGVKD. The CDR3 contains 15 residues. Trimming removed 6 bases at V and 1 base at J, with 15 bases between.

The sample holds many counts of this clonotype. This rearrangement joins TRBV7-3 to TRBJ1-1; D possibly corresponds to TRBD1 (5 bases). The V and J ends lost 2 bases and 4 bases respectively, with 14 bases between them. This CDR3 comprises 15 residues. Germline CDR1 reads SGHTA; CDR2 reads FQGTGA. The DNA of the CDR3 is TGTGCCAGCAGCTTAGATGGGCACAGGTCCACTGAAGCTTTCTTT. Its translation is CASSLDGHRSTEAFF.

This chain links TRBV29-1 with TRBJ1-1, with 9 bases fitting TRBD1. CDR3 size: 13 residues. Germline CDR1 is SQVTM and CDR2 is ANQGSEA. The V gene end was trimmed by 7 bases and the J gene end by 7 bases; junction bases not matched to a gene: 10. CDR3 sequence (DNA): TGCAGCGCTGTCACAGGGGGCTGGATTGAAGCTTTCTTT. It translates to CSAVTGGWIEAFF.

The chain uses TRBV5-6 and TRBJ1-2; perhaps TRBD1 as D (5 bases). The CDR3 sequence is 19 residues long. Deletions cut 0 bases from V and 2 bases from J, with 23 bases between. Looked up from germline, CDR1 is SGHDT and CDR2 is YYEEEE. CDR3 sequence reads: CASSLESGRATFPNYGYTF. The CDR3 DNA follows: TGTGCCAGCAGCTTGGAGTCAGGGCGGGCTACTTTTCCAAACTATGGCTACACCTTC.

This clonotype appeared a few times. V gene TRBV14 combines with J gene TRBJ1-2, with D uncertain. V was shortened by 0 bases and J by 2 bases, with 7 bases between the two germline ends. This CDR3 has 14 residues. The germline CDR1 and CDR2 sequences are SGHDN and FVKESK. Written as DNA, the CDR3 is TGTGCCAGCAGCCAAGACGCCAGCAACTATGGCTACACCTTC. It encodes CASSQDASNYGYTF.

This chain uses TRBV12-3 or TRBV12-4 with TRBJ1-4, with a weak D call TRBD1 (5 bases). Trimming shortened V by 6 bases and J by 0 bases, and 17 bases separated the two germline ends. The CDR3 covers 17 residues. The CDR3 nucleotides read TGTGCCAGCAGGCGGACAAGGCGGATTGCAACTAATGAAAAACTGTTTTTT. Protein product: CASRRTRRIATNEKLFF.

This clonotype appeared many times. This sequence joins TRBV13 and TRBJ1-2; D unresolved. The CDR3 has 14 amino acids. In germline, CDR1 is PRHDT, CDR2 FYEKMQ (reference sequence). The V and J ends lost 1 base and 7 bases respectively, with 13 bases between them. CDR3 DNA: TGTGCCAGCAGCTTAGTACGGAACCTTATTGGCTACACCTTC. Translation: CASSLVRNLIGYTF.

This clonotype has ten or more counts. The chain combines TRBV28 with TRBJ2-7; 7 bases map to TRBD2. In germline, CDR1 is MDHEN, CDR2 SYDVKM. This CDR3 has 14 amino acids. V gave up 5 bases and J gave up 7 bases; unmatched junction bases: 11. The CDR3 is CASSPTGQGGEQYF. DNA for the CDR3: TGTGCCAGCAGTCCTACCGGGCAGGGAGGGGAGCAGTACTTC.

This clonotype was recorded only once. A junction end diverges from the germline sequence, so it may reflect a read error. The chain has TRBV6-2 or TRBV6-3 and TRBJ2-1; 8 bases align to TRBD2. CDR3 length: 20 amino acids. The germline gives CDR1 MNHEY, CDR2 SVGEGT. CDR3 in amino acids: CASSYFEGLGLYEHRNEQFF. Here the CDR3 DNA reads TGTGCCAGCAGCTACTTTGAGGGACTAGGATTATACGAGCACCGGAATGAGCAGTTCTTC.

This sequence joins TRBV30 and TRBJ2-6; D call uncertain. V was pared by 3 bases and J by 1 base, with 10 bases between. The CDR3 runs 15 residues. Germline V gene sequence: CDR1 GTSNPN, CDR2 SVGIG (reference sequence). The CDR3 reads CAWRPKQSGANVLTF. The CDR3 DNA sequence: TGTGCCTGGAGACCTAAACAGTCTGGGGCCAACGTCCTGACTTTC.

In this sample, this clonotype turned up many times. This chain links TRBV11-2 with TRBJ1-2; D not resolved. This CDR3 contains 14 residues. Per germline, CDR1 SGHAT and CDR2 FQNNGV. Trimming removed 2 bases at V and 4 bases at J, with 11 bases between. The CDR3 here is CASSLNRQTYGYTF. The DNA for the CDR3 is TGTGCCAGCAGCTTAAATCGCCAGACCTATGGCTACACCTTC.

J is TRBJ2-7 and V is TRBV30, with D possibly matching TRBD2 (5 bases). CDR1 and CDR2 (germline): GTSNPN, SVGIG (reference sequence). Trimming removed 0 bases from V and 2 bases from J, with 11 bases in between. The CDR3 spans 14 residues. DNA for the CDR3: TGTGCCTGGAGTGTACCCCGGGATACCTACGAGCAGTACTTC. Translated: CAWSVPRDTYEQYF.

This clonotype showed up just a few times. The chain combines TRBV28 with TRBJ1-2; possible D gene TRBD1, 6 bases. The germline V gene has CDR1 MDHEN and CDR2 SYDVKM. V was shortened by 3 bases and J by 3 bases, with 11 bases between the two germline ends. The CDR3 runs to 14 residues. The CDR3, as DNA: TGTGCCAGCAGTTTCGGACAGAGTTACTATGGCTACACCTTC. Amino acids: CASSFGQSYYGYTF.

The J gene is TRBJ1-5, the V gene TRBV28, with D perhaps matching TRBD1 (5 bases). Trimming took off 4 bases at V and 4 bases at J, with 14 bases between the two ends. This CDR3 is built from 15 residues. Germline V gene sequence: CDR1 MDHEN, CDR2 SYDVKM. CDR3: CASSSPLGGNQPQHF. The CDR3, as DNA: TGTGCCAGCAGTTCCCCCCTCGGGGGGAATCAGCCCCAGCATTTT.

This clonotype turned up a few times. DNA of the CDR3: TGCAGCGTTGATACTCGACAGGGGTTGAAGACCCAGTACTTC. Its protein is CSVDTRQGLKTQYF. The rearrangement uses TRBV29-1 and TRBJ2-5; TRBD1 matches 8 bases. Germline-derived CDR1 and CDR2 are SQVTM and ANQGSEA. There are 14 residues in the CDR3. V gave up 3 bases and J gave up 6 bases; unmatched junction bases: 9. Complete variable domain (other parts from reference TRBV29-1 and TRBJ2-5): SAVISQKPSRDICQRGTSLTIQCQVDSQVTMMFWYRQQPGQSLTLIATANQGSEATYESGFVIDKFPISRPNLTFSTLTVSNMSPEDSSIYLCSVDTRQGLKTQYFGPGTRLLVL.

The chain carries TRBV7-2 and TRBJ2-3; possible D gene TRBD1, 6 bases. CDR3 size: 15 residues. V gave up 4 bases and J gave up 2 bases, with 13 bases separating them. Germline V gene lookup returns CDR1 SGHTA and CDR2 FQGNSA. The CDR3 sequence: CASSSFRGDTDTQYF. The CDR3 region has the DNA TGTGCCAGCAGCTCGTTCAGGGGCGACACAGATACGCAGTATTTT.

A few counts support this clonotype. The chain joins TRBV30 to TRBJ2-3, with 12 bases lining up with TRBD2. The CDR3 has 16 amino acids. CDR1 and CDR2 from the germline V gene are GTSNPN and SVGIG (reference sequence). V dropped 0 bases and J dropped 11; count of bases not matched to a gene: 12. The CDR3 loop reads CAWSVGLAGGPERQYF. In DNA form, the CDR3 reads TGTGCCTGGAGTGTCGGCCTAGCGGGAGGGCCTGAGAGGCAGTATTTT.

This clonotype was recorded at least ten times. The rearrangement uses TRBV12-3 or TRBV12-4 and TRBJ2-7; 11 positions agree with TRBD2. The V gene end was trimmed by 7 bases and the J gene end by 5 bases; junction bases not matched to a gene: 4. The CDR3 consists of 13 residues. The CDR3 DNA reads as TGTGCCAGCAAACTAGCGGGAGTCCACGAGCAGTACTTC. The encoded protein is CASKLAGVHEQYF.

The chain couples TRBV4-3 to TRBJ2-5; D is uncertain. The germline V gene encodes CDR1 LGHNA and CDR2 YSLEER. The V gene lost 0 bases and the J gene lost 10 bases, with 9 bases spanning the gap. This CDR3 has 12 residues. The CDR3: CASSQDQVVQYF. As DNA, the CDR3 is TGCGCCAGCAGCCAAGACCAGGTGGTCCAGTACTTC.

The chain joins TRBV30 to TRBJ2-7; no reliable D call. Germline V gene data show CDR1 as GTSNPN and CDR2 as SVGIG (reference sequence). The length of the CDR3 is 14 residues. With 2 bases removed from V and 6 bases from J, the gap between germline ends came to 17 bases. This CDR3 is CAWSRPAVAVEQYF. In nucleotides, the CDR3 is TGTGCCTGGAGTCGGCCGGCGGTGGCGGTCGAGCAGTACTTC. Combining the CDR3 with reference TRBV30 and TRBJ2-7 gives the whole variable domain SQTIHQWPATLVQPVGSPLSLECTVEGTSNPNLYWYRQAAGRGLQLLFYSVGIGQISSEVPQNLSASRPQDRQFILSSKKLLLSDSGFYLCAWSRPAVAVEQYFGPGTRLTVT.

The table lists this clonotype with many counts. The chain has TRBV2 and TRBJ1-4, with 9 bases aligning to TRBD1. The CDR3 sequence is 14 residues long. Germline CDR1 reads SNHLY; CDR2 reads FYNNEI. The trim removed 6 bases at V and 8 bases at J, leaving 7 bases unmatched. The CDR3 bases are TGTGCCAGCAGCCGGGACAGGGTAGGAGAAAAACTGTTTTTT. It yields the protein CASSRDRVGEKLFF.

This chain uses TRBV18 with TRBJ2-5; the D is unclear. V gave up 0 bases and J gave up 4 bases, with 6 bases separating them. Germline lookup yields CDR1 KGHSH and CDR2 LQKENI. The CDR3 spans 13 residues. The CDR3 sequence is CASSPPVGETQYF. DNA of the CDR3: TGTGCCAGCTCACCACCGGTAGGAGAGACCCAGTACTTC.

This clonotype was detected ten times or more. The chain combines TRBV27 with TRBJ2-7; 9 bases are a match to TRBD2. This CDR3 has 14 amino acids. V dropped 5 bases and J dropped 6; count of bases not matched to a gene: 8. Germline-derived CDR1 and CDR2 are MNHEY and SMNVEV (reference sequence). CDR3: CASSQIAGVSEQYF. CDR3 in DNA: TGTGCCAGCAGTCAAATAGCGGGAGTGAGCGAGCAGTACTTC.

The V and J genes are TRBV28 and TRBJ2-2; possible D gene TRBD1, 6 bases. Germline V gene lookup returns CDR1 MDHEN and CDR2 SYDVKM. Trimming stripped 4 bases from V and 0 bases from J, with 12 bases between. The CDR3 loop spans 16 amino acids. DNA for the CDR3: TGTGCCAGCAGTTCAATAGGACAGCCGAACACCGGGGAGCTGTTTTTT. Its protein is CASSSIGQPNTGELFF. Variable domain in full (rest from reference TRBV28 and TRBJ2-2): DVKVTQSSRYLVKRTGEKVFLECVQDMDHENMFWYRQDPGLGLRLIYFSYDVKMKEKGDIPEGYSVSREKKERFSLILESASTNQTSMYLCASSSIGQPNTGELFFGEGSRLTVL.

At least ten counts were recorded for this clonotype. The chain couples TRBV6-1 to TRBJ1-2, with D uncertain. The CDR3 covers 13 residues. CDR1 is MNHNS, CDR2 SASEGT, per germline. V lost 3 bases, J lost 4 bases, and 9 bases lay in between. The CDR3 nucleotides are TGTGCCAGCAGTGATCGTTGGGCCTATGGCTACACCTTC. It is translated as CASSDRWAYGYTF.

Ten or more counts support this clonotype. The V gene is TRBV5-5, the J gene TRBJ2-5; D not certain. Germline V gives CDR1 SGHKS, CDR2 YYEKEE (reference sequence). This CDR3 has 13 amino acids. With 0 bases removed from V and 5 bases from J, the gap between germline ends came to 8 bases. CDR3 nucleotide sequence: TGTGCCAGCAGCTTGGCTTACCGGGAGACCCAGTACTTC. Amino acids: CASSLAYRETQYF. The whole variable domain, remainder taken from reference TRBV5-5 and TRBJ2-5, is DAGVTQSPTHLIKTRGQQVTLRCSPISGHKSVSWYQQVLGQGPQFIFQYYEKEERGRGNFPDRFSARQFPNYSSELNVNALLLGDSALYLCASSLAYRETQYFGPGTRLLVL.